This T cell receptor beta chain emerged from a study of T cell repertoires in aging, cancer and after chemotherapy (dated by TCRdb to the late 2010s). With respect to the entire study: Six donor age groups were covered, ranging from 30 or younger up to 70 or older, and each group contained at least three individuals. The study profiled peripheral blood TCR beta repertoires from healthy donors and cancer patients to examine immunoaging and T cell reconstitution after chemotherapy. A cohort of under 250 cancer patients (94 with hematological and around 130 with solid cancers) was assembled, and 95 to 100 healthy donors were included as a reference group. In the hematological group, the paired samples taken before and after chemotherapy came from chronic lymphocytic leukemia patients who were treated with regimens based on fludarabine or bendamustine. The full dataset contained about 10 million TCR reads. What the authors observed across the whole study: In healthy donors, the decline in TCR diversity with age was mainly explained by loss of richness, whereas in cancer patients loss of evenness was also found to contribute. In both cancer cohorts, the median generation probability rose over the chemotherapy interval, which suggests that the repertoire was reconstituted through rebound thymic output. According to the authors, the repertoire data do not allow conclusions to be drawn about immunological memory after chemotherapy. Lymphoid organ infiltration was present in the hematological cancer patients, and this infiltration may itself impair thymic emigration or the expansion of peripheral T cells. Untreated patients with hematological or solid cancers showed significantly lower blood TCR diversity and higher clonality than age-matched healthy donors.

Using a mixed TRB-A/B primer pool, multiplex touch-down PCR amplified rearranged TRB sequences covering the V, D and J segments. Illumina adapters and sample indices were attached to the amplicons in two consecutive PCR reactions using Phusion HS II polymerase. Amplicons were gel-purified with the NucleoSpin Gel and PCR Clean-up kit, then checked with Qubit and an Agilent 2100 Bioanalyzer. Sequencing of libraries was carried out on an Illumina MiSeq in 600-cycle, single-indexed, paired-end runs. As for how the authors treated the data: Processing of the TRB sequences was carried out with MiXCR versions 2.12 and 3.0.5. Each unique CDR3 nucleotide sequence was counted as one clone, and only productive sequences with at least two reads were retained. Shannon diversity, evenness, clonality (one minus evenness), and alpha-parameterized diversity profiles from alpha 0 to 5 were included as repertoire metrics. The IGoR algorithm was used to calculate generation probabilities of clones in the paired pre- and post-chemotherapy samples. TCRdb handled the public reads itself, with Q25 trimming in fastp and clone calling in MiXCR, and kept productive beta chains. Here each entry gathers all rows of one CDR3 protein and keeps the most common genes and DNA. TCRdb's processing, not the authors' own work, is the source of the V and J calls. In this sample the table shows several thousand distinct CDR3 sequences, around a third of which occur a single time. Together, the top ten hold 25% to 35% of the sample.

Worth noting for this clonotype: The antigen it recognizes is unknown. The sample holds no much larger clone one base away, and base qualities are not on file.

CDR1 KGHSH and CDR2 LQKENI were looked up in the germline V gene. Deletion took 3 bases off V and 2 bases off J, with a span of 0 bases between the germline ends. Reading from cysteine to phenylalanine, the CDR3 counts 11 amino acids. Kept here is only the CDR3 DNA, which spans 33 bases and is read in frame from base 1. Genomic DNA extracted from peripheral blood, rather than sorted cells or RNA, was used as the source for amplification of TCR beta rearrangements. The origin of this receptor is a human donor with a blood cancer. The V and J genes are TRBV18 and TRBJ2-3; the D segment cannot be called with confidence. Sequencing was carried out using blood. The DNA sequence follows: TGTGCCAGCTCACCCACAGATACGCAGTATTTT. This is translated as CASSPTDTQYF.